This TCR beta chain was captured by sequencing in a study of T-cell memory formation after mild COVID-19. Findings of the study overall: CD4/CD8 balance characterized clones contracting day 15 to 85, and CD4+ skew characterized later expanders. Second-wave clones that peaked on day 37 lacked confirmed SARS-CoV-2 specificity. Pre-infection memory already had some responding clones, implying cross-reactive memory joined.

Constant-segment primers served in 5'RACE that generated TCR alpha and TCR beta cDNA libraries bearing sample barcodes and UMIs. TCRdb used MiXCR to reprocess the 5' RACE reads, holding one entry per CDR3 protein. The sample shows approximately 490,000 distinct CDR3 sequences, around 21% of them seen only once. Note on this clonotype: What it binds is not known.

Germline V gene sequence: CDR1 MNHEY, CDR2 SVGEGT. The CDR3 length is 15 residues. Trimming shortened V by 1 base and J by 2 bases, and 10 bases separated the two germline ends. This receptor was obtained from an adult woman who had mild COVID-19 (a few samples of this study predate the infection). Cell type and time point are not known. Sequencing input: PBMCs or a T cell subset sorted from them (not recorded which). The gene calls are TRBV6-2 or TRBV6-3 and TRBJ2-3; D is unresolved. The CDR3, as DNA: TGTGCCAGCAGTTACTATTCAACTTCCACAGATACGCAGTATTTT. Protein sequence: CASSYYSTSTDTQYF.